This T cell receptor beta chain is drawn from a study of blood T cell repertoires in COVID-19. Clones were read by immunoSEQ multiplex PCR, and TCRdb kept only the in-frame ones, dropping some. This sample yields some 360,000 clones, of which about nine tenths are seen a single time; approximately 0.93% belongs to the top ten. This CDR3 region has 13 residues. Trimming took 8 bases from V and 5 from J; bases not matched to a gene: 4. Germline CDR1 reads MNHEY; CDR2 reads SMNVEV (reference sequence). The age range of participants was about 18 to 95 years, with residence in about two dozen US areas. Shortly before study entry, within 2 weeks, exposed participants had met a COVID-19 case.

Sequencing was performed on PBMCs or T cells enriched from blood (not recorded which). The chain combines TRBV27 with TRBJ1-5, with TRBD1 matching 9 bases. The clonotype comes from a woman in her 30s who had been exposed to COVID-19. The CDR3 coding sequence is TGTGCCAGCGGCCGGACAGGGGATCAGCCCCAGCATTTT. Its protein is CASGRTGDQPQHF.